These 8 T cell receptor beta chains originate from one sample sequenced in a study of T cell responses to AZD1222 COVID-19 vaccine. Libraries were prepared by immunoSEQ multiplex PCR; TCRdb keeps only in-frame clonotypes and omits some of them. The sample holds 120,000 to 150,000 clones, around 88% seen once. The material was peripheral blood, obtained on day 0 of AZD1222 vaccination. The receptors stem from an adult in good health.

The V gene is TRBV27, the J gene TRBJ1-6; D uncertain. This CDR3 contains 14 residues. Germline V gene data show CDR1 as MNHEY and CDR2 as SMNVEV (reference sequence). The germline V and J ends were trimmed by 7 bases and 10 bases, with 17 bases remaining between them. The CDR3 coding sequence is TGTGCCAGCACCCACGGCGGCAAGCGGTCACCCCTCCACTTT. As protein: CASTHGGKRSPLHF.

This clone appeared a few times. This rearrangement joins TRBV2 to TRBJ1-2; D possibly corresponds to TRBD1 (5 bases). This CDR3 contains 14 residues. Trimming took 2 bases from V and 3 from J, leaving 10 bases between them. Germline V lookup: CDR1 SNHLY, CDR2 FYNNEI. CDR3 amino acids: CASSESQGYYGYTF. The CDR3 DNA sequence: TGTGCCAGCAGTGAATCGCAGGGATACTATGGCTACACCTTC.

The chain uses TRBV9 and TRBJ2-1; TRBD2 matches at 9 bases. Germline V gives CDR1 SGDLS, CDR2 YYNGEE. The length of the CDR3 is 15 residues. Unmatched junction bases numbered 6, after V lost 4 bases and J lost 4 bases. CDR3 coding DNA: TGTGCCAGCAGCATAAGACTAGCGGCTTACAATGAGCAGTTCTTC. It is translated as CASSIRLAAYNEQFF.

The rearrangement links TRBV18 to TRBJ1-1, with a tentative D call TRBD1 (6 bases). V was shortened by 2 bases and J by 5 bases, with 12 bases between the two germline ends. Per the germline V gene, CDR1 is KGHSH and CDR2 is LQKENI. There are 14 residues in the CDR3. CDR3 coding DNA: TGTGCCAGCTCACCATTCAGGGGTGAAACTGAAGCTTTCTTT. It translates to CASSPFRGETEAFF.

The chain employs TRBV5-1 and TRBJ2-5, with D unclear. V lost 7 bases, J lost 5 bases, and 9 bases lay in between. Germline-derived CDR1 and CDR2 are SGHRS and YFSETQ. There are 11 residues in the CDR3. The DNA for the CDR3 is TGCGCCAGCCAATTGCGGGAGACCCAGTACTTC. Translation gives CASQLRETQYF. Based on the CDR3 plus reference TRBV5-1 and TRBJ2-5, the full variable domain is KAGVTQTPRYLIKTRGQQVTLSCSPISGHRSVSWYQQTPGQGLQFLFEYFSETQRNKGNFPGRFSGRQFSNSRSEMNVSTLELGDSALYLCASQLRETQYFGPGTRLLVL.

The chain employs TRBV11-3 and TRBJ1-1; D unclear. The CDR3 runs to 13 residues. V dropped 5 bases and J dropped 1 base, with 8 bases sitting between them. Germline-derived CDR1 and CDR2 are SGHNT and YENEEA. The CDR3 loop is CASSRTPNTEAFF. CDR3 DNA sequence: TGTGCCAGCAGCCGTACACCGAACACTGAAGCTTTCTTT.

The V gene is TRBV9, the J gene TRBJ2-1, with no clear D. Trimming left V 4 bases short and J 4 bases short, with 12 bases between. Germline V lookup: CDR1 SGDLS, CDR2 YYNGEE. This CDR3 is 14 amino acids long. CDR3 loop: CASSLVGEYNEQFF. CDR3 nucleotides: TGTGCCAGCAGCCTCGTAGGAGAGTACAATGAGCAGTTCTTC.

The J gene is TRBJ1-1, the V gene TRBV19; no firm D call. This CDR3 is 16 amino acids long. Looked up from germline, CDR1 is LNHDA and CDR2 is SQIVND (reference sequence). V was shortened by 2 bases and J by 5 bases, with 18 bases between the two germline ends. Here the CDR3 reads CASSISKGGPITEAFF. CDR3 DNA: TGTGCCAGTAGTATATCAAAGGGCGGCCCGATAACTGAAGCTTTCTTT.